This T cell receptor (beta chain) was retrieved from a study of spatial heterogeneity in lung cancer. On the study more broadly: Raw reads showed each unique TCR and UMI combination turning up more than ten times on average. Whole-study findings and limits: At resection, ubiquitous expanded tumor TCRs appeared in blood more than at follow-up.

The presence of a unique molecular identifier marked each TCR cDNA molecule. A single record per CDR3 protein comes from TCRdb applying MiXCR to the 5' RACE reads. Of about 50,000 distinct CDR3 sequences listed, 7.6% are singletons. Time point specified: sample taken at primary tumor resection. From tumor, nontumor lung or frozen PBMC, whole RNA was taken unsorted for sequencing. There were 70 to 80 donors, all of them untreated patients with early-stage non-small cell lung cancer. Note on this clonotype: The antigen is unknown.

Sequenced here: PBMCs, sampled at surgery. This sequence was found in a female donor with early-stage non-small cell lung cancer.

The CDR3 region has the DNA TGCGCCAGCAGCCGAGTTGGGGGCCGTCCTGCTAACTATGGCTACACCTTC. It specifies CASSRVGGRPANYGYTF. This chain joins TRBV4-3 and TRBJ1-2; D is possibly TRBD1 (6 bases). Trimming cost V 4 bases and J 0 bases, with 18 bases left between them. Germline loops: CDR1 LGHNA, CDR2 YSLEER. There are 17 residues in the CDR3.